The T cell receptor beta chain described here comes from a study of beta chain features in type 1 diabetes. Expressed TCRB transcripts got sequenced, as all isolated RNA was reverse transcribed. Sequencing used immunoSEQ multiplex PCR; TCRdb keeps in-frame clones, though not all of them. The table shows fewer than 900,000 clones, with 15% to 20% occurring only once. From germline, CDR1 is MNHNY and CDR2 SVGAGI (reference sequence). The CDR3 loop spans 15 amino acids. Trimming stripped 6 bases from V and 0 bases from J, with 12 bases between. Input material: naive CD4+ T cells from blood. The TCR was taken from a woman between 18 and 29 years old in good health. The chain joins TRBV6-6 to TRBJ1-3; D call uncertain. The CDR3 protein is CASRGDYDSGNTIYF. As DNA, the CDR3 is TGTGCCAGCAGGGGAGACTACGACTCTGGAAACACCATATATTTT.